Listed below are T cell receptor beta chains from one sample, sequenced in a study of a mutant IDH1 vaccine in newly diagnosed glioma. The data were produced by immunoSEQ multiplex PCR, yet TCRdb's version contains in-frame clones alone and is incomplete. The repertoire has roughly 32,000 clones, about 80% of them found once; the top ten carry approximately 3.2%. No antigen is known for these receptors. This sample comprised PBMCs, obtained from a glioma patient whose treatment included an IDH1 peptide vaccine. Source of these receptors: a middle-aged man with glioma. Some clones in this sample may be carry-over from other donors' samples. CDR3s include the opening cysteine and the closing phenylalanine or tryptophan. Fields, in order: V gene, J gene, clone size, D gene, CDR3 protein, CDR3 DNA. A D gene is named only where the DNA matches it firmly. Expanded clones are given a class, and other clones once, few, many or no size at all.

TRBV4-1,TRBJ1-2,.,TRBD1,CASSRGTGEANYGYTF,TGCGCCAGCAGCCGAGGGACAGGGGAAGCTAACTATGGCTACACCTTC
TRBV25-1,TRBJ2-3,few,.,CASSAAGWDYTQYF,TGTGCCAGCAGTGCGGCGGGATGGGACTATACGCAGTATTTT
TRBV7-9,TRBJ1-4,.,.,CASSLLGSQVLGHNEKLFF,TGTGCCAGCAGCCTCCTTGGGAGTCAAGTTTTAGGGCATAATGAAAAACTGTTTTTT
TRBV6-5,TRBJ1-3,.,.,CASSKRAGNTIYF,TGTGCCAGCAGTAAAAGAGCCGGAAACACCATATATTTT
TRBV19,TRBJ1-1,.,TRBD1,CASNGPRQGRTEAFF,TGTGCCAGTAATGGCCCTCGACAGGGAAGGACTGAAGCTTTCTTT
TRBV9,TRBJ1-6,.,TRBD1,CASSPQGDHSPLHF,TGTGCCAGCAGCCCGCAGGGGGATCATTCACCCCTCCACTTT
TRBV5-1,TRBJ1-2,.,.,CASRLDSVGYGYTF,TGCGCCAGCCGCCTTGATTCGGTAGGCTATGGCTACACCTTC
TRBV6-4,TRBJ1-6,.,TRBD1,CASSEEQGKNSPLHF,TGTGCCAGCAGTGAAGAACAGGGGAAGAATTCACCCCTCCACTTT
TRBV5-5,TRBJ2-4,.,TRBD1,CASSLVDRGDIQYF,TGTGCCAGCAGCTTGGTGGACAGGGGGGACATTCAGTACTTC
TRBV11-3,TRBJ2-7,.,TRBD2,CASSLAGGPSYEQYF,TGTGCCAGCAGCCTAGCGGGGGGCCCCTCCTACGAGCAGTACTTC
TRBV2,TRBJ1-5,.,.,CASSVSDLSNQPQHF,TGTGCCAGCAGTGTGTCAGACCTTAGCAATCAGCCCCAGCATTTT
TRBV30,TRBJ1-5,.,.,CAWSVGGQPQHF,TGTGCCTGGAGTGTAGGGGGGCAGCCCCAGCATTTT
TRBV4-1,TRBJ1-2,few,.,CASSQDVGQLVGYTF,TGCGCCAGCAGCCAAGACGTGGGACAACTAGTGGGCTACACCTTC
TRBV5-1,TRBJ2-6,few,.,CASTIRGSGANVLTF,TGCGCCAGCACCATCAGAGGTTCTGGGGCCAACGTCCTGACTTTC
TRBV4-1,TRBJ1-1,.,.,CASSQEPRVDTEAFF,TGCGCCAGCAGCCAAGAACCCAGGGTTGACACTGAAGCTTTCTTT
TRBV30,TRBJ1-2,.,.,CAWSADRLYGYTF,TGTGCCTGGAGTGCCGACAGGCTCTATGGCTACACCTTC
TRBV9,TRBJ2-1,.,TRBD2,CASSVDGGISYNEQFF,TGTGCCAGCAGCGTAGACGGGGGGATTTCCTACAATGAGCAGTTCTTC
TRBV7-9,TRBJ2-1,.,.,CASSLVRGSYNEQFF,TGTGCCAGCAGCTTAGTAAGGGGCTCCTACAATGAGCAGTTCTTC
TRBV28,TRBJ1-3,once,TRBD1,CASSSIRTGSRSPGNTIYF,TGTGCCAGCAGTTCGATCCGGACAGGGTCTCGTTCCCCCGGAAACACCATATATTTT
TRBV7-7,TRBJ2-5,.,TRBD2,CASSLGRGGRETQYF,TGTGCCAGCAGCTTAGGGCGGGGGGGCCGAGAGACCCAGTACTTC
TRBV19,TRBJ2-6,few,.,CASSRKGGTLLSGANVLTF,TGTGCCAGTAGTCGGAAAGGGGGAACTCTCCTCTCTGGGGCCAACGTCCTGACTTTC
TRBV19,TRBJ2-1,.,.,CASNPGWGSYNEQFF,TGTGCCAGTAACCCTGGGTGGGGCTCCTACAATGAGCAGTTCTTC
TRBV2,TRBJ1-5,.,.,CASGPEARGPQHF,TGTGCCAGCGGACCAGAGGCCCGGGGGCCCCAGCATTTT
TRBV5-4,TRBJ1-2,.,.,CASRDGANYGYTF,TGTGCCAGCAGAGACGGAGCTAACTATGGCTACACCTTC
TRBV7-8,TRBJ2-3,.,TRBD2,CASSLEGLGADTQYF,TGTGCCAGCAGCTTAGAGGGACTAGGAGCAGATACGCAGTATTTT
TRBV27,TRBJ2-7,.,.,CASSLSKGSYEQYF,TGTGCCAGCAGTTTATCGAAGGGTTCCTACGAGCAGTACTTC
TRBV6-6,TRBJ1-5,.,.,CASSLNYRSNQPQHF,TGTGCCAGCAGTCTTAATTACAGGAGCAATCAGCCCCAGCATTTT
TRBV19,TRBJ1-5,.,.,CATQPGRSNQPQHF,TGTGCCACCCAACCCGGACGCAGCAATCAGCCCCAGCATTTT
TRBV11-2,TRBJ1-1,.,TRBD1,CASSLTGGITEAFF,TGTGCCAGCAGCTTAACAGGGGGCATCACTGAAGCTTTCTTT
TRBV21-1,TRBJ2-5,.,.,CARKKLAGGQETQYF,TGTGCCAGGAAGAAACTAGCGGGCGGGCAAGAGACCCAGTACTTC
TRBV4-1,TRBJ1-5,once,.,CASSQVGGNQPQHF,TGCGCCAGCAGCCAAGTAGGGGGCAATCAGCCCCAGCATTTT
TRBV5-4,TRBJ2-7,.,.,CASGRRGAPYEQYF,TGTGCCAGCGGCCGCAGGGGGGCCCCTTACGAGCAGTACTTC
TRBV30,TRBJ2-6,.,.,CAWTLPGANVLTF,TGTGCCTGGACCCTGCCCGGGGCCAACGTCCTGACTTTC
TRBV6-6,TRBJ1-2,once,.,CASSLAGASNYGYTF,TGTGCCAGCAGCTTGGCAGGGGCGTCGAACTATGGCTACACCTTC
TRBV10-1,TRBJ2-7,.,.,CASSESQQGEQYF,TGCGCCAGCAGTGAGTCGCAACAGGGCGAGCAGTACTTC
TRBV7-2,TRBJ2-2,.,TRBD2,CASSPSGGGTGELFF,TGTGCCAGCAGCCCCAGCGGGGGAGGCACCGGGGAGCTGTTTTTT
TRBV9,TRBJ2-1,few,.,CASSAQGWNEQFF,TGTGCCAGCAGCGCACAGGGTTGGAATGAGCAGTTCTTC
TRBV5-1,TRBJ2-1,.,.,CASSEPDRNEQFF,TGCGCCAGCAGCGAACCCGACCGGAATGAGCAGTTCTTC
TRBV25-1,TRBJ1-4,once,TRBD1,CASSELGTGGGEKLFF,TGTGCCAGCAGTGAATTAGGGACAGGGGGCGGTGAAAAACTGTTTTTT
TRBV20-1,TRBJ1-5,once,TRBD1,CSAGQVQPQHF,TGCAGTGCGGGACAGGTTCAGCCCCAGCATTTT
TRBV5-1,TRBJ1-2,.,.,CASSLDGGNYGYTF,TGCGCCAGCAGCTTGGACGGGGGCAACTATGGCTACACCTTC
TRBV10-2,TRBJ1-4,.,.,CASSTGTSNEKLFF,TGCGCCAGCAGTACCGGGACTTCTAATGAAAAACTGTTTTTT
TRBV5-4,TRBJ2-7,medium-sized,TRBD1,CASSGITGGNEQYF,TGTGCCAGCAGCGGAATAACAGGGGGGAACGAGCAGTACTTC
TRBV5-8,TRBJ2-2,.,.,CASSLGHQNTGELFF,TGTGCCAGCAGCTTGGGTCACCAGAACACCGGGGAGCTGTTTTTT
TRBV11-2,TRBJ1-5,.,.,CASSLKLRIQPQHF,TGTGCCAGCAGCTTAAAGTTACGGATTCAGCCCCAGCATTTT
TRBV30,TRBJ2-1,.,TRBD2,CAYPLGGGPNEQFF,TGTGCCTACCCACTTGGCGGGGGGCCCAATGAGCAGTTCTTC